A selection of T cell receptor beta chains follows, all from one sample in a study of T cell changes during pregnancy in multiple sclerosis. Generated by immunoSEQ multiplex PCR, the TCRdb table keeps only in-frame clones and is missing some. The sample shows 70,000 to 95,000 clones, just over 90% of them seen only once. Sequenced material: peripheral blood, taken in the second trimester of pregnancy. The receptor source for this set is a female donor in good health, enrolled as a control in a pregnancy study. The CDR3 runs from the conserved cysteine through the conserved F or W. A D gene is named only where the DNA matches it firmly. Clone size is given for some rows only: seen once, a few or many times, or a class if the clone is expanded.

>few|TRBJ1-2|.|TRBV5-6
CASSLVLGAHYGYTF
>.|TRBJ1-2|.|TRBV9
CASSVEGLYGYTF
>.|TRBJ2-7|TRBD1|TRBV6-1
CASSSSGQGGYEQYF
>.|TRBJ1-5|.|TRBV4-2
CASSQVGGNQPQHF
>few|TRBJ1-1|.|TRBV29-1
CSVEQGNTEAFF
>.|TRBJ2-3|TRBD1|TRBV7-9
CASSPTGGDTQYF
>.|TRBJ1-1|TRBD1|TRBV11-3
CASSLGTGTEAFF
>.|TRBJ2-7|.|TRBV7-9
CASSPRTGLNEQYF
>.|TRBJ1-3|TRBD1|TRBV30
CAWTPTGAGNTIYF
>.|TRBJ2-1|TRBD1|TRBV27
CASRNTGGREQFF
>once|TRBJ2-3|.|TRBV9
CASSVDARRAQYF
>.|TRBJ2-7|.|TRBV27
CASSPHRWAGDYEQYF
>once|TRBJ1-2|.|TRBV7-2
CASSLFSGGNDRCTF
>.|TRBJ2-7|.|TRBV5-1
CASSLGAGTYEQYF
>.|TRBJ1-1|.|TRBV19
CASSPQGLRNTEAFF
>.|TRBJ1-1|.|TRBV4-3
CASSQDMAGGNTEAFF
>.|TRBJ2-7|TRBD2|TRBV9
CASSAGGDTGFDEQYF
>.|TRBJ1-2|TRBD1|TRBV9
CASSPRDRGTYGYTF
>.|TRBJ1-1|.|TRBV2
CASTMTEAFF
>.|TRBJ1-1|.|TRBV15
CATSRDRGGGLTEAFF
>.|TRBJ1-4|.|TRBV15
CATSRSPTNNEKLFF
>.|TRBJ2-6|.|TRBV5-1
CASSHHGGHPNSGANVLTF
>.|TRBJ2-6|TRBD1|TRBV4-3
CASSQDPGQGSSGANVLTF
>once|TRBJ2-5|TRBD2|TRBV6-6
CASSRSSGGQETQYF
>.|TRBJ1-2|.|TRBV5-1
CASSRDGGTGYGYTF
>once|TRBJ1-4|.|TRBV2
CASQTDYNEKLFF